Shown below are 15 T cell receptor beta chains from a single sample sequenced in a study of T cell repertoires and HLA-DP antigens. The antigens these receptors bind are not known. Sequencing used immunoSEQ multiplex PCR; TCRdb keeps in-frame clones, though not all of them. The sample shows some 120,000 clones, 92% of them seen only once. Sequencing was performed on CD4+ T cells from PBMCs. These receptors were taken from a woman under 30 in good health and CMV-seronegative.

This sequence joins TRBV4-1 and TRBJ2-5; the D gene is possibly TRBD1 (5 bases). CDR1 is MGHRA, CDR2 YSYEKL, per germline. This CDR3 region has 15 residues. Between the trimmed V and J ends, which lost 1 base and 0 bases, there was a span of 9 bases. DNA for the CDR3: TGCGCCAGCAGCCAAGGGAACAGGAACCAAGAGACCCAGTACTTC. Its protein product is CASSQGNRNQETQYF.

The chain recombines TRBV7-3 with TRBJ1-1; 7 bases map to TRBD1. Germline trimming cut 5 bases from V and 0 bases from J; bases unmatched to any gene: 9. This CDR3 region has 16 residues. Germline assignment: CDR1 SGHTA and CDR2 FQGTGA. This chain's CDR3 is CASSRVGRGLNTEAFF. The CDR3 DNA sequence: TGTGCCAGCAGCCGTGTGGGCAGGGGGTTGAACACTGAAGCTTTCTTT.

The rearrangement joins TRBV6-4 to TRBJ1-2, with 7 bases fitting TRBD1. The junction had 6 bases not matched to a gene; V was cut back by 4 bases and J by 4 bases. This CDR3 contains 14 residues. Germline V gene data show CDR1 as MRHNA and CDR2 as SNTAGT. The CDR3 bases are TGTGCCAGCAGTGTCGGGACAGAAGGCTATGGCTACACCTTC. The encoded protein is CASSVGTEGYGYTF.

The rearrangement links TRBV5-4 to TRBJ2-2; D is unclear. V was shortened by 2 bases and J by 6 bases, with 8 bases between the two germline ends. CDR1 and CDR2 from the germline V gene are SGHNT and YYREEE (reference sequence). This CDR3 has 13 residues. CDR3 nucleotide sequence: TGTGCCAGCAGCTTAGGTGTTTCCGGGGAGCTGTTTTTT. Translating gives CASSLGVSGELFF.

V usage is TRBV28 and J usage is TRBJ2-7; 8 bases are shared with TRBD2. Unmatched junction bases numbered 9, after V lost 5 bases and J lost 6 bases. Germline CDR1 reads MDHEN; CDR2 reads SYDVKM. The CDR3 has 14 amino acids. CDR3 loop: CASSQPGGKGEQYF. CDR3 DNA: TGTGCCAGCAGTCAACCGGGGGGGAAAGGCGAGCAGTACTTC.

V is TRBV10-3 and J is TRBJ1-3, with D uncertain. Deletions cut 6 bases from V and 0 bases from J, with 15 bases between. The CDR3 sequence is 16 residues long. The germline V gene encodes CDR1 ENHRY and CDR2 SYGVKD. The CDR3 reads CAIRARSGSSGNTIYF. CDR3 sequence (DNA): TGTGCCATCAGGGCCAGGTCTGGGAGCTCTGGAAACACCATATATTTT.

The chain couples TRBV19 to TRBJ1-4, with D perhaps TRBD1 (6 bases). CDR3 length equals 17 residues. Deletions cut 4 bases from V and 0 bases from J, with 15 bases between. CDR1 and CDR2 (germline): LNHDA, SQIVND (reference sequence). CDR3 DNA: TGTGCCAGTAGTAGCCCGGGACATCCCGCAACTAATGAAAAACTGTTTTTT. Its translation is CASSSPGHPATNEKLFF.

The V and J genes are TRBV28 and TRBJ2-2; D is unclear. Germline loops: CDR1 MDHEN, CDR2 SYDVKM. The CDR3 covers 14 residues. Trimming pared 6 bases from V and 4 bases from J, leaving 12 bases between. CDR3 in amino acids: CASSSVQRTGELFF. The CDR3 bases are TGTGCCAGCAGCTCCGTTCAGCGCACCGGGGAGCTGTTTTTT.

V and J are TRBV28 and TRBJ1-3, with D maybe TRBD1 (5 bases). Trimming shortened V by 8 bases and J by 1 base, and 9 bases separated the two germline ends. This CDR3 contains 13 residues. Germline CDR1 and CDR2: MDHEN and SYDVKM. The CDR3 sequence is CASRRGSGNTIYF. The CDR3 nucleotides read TGTGCCAGCCGAAGGGGTTCTGGAAACACCATATATTTT.

The chain is built from TRBV7-9 and TRBJ1-2; TRBD1 agrees at 8 bases. The CDR3 consists of 13 residues. V was clipped by 3 bases and J by 3 bases; unmatched bases: 0. Germline CDR1 reads SEHNR; CDR2 reads FQNEAQ (reference sequence). CDR3 residues: CASSLGQDYGYTF. CDR3 sequence (DNA): TGTGCCAGCAGCTTGGGACAGGACTATGGCTACACCTTC.

This rearrangement joins TRBV7-9 to TRBJ2-5; possibly TRBD1 for D (6 bases). The germline V and J ends were trimmed by 3 bases and 2 bases, with 13 bases remaining between them. This CDR3 is 15 amino acids long. Germline loops: CDR1 SEHNR, CDR2 FQNEAQ (reference sequence). Written as DNA, the CDR3 is TGTGCCAGCAGCTTCGAAAGGGGGAAGCAAGAGACCCAGTACTTC. It is translated as CASSFERGKQETQYF.

The V call is TRBV4-3, the J call TRBJ1-1, with 10 bases aligning to TRBD1. V lost 3 bases and J lost 5; bases outside the gene matches: 3. The CDR3 loop spans 14 amino acids. Germline lookup yields CDR1 LGHNA and CDR2 YSLEER. CDR3 protein: CASSQTGGNTEAFF. Here the CDR3 DNA reads TGCGCCAGCAGCCAGACAGGGGGCAATACTGAAGCTTTCTTT.

Note on this clone: Other DNA sequences within the sample encode an identical CDR3. The chain combines TRBV6-5 with TRBJ1-5; D uncertain. This CDR3 is built from 13 residues. Germline V gene sequence: CDR1 MNHEY, CDR2 SVGAGI. Between the trimmed V and J ends, which lost 8 bases and 4 bases, there was a span of 12 bases. CDR3: CASSREGNQPQHF. The CDR3 DNA reads TGTGCCAGCTCGAGGGAGGGAAATCAGCCCCAGCATTTT.

This clone was detected only once. The V and J genes are TRBV7-8 and TRBJ2-1; TRBD2 matches 7 bases. Per the germline V gene, CDR1 is SGHVS and CDR2 is FQNEAQ. CDR3 size: 14 residues. Trimming removed 2 bases from V and 6 bases from J; junction bases left unmatched: 4. In DNA form, the CDR3 reads TGTGCCAGCAGCTTAAAATGGACTAGCAATGAGCAGTTCTTC. It encodes CASSLKWTSNEQFF.

This sequence joins TRBV28 and TRBJ2-2; no definite D call. This CDR3 is 13 amino acids long. Between the trimmed V and J ends, which lost 3 bases and 2 bases, there was a span of 4 bases. Per germline, CDR1 MDHEN and CDR2 SYDVKM. The chain's CDR3 is CASSFINTGELFF. In DNA form, the CDR3 reads TGTGCCAGCAGTTTTATCAACACCGGGGAGCTGTTTTTT.